These T cell receptor beta chains were read from a single sample in a study of CD8 T cells in Susac syndrome. One entry per CDR3 protein results from TCRdb running MiXCR on the immunoSEQ multiplex PCR reads. The sample lists about 180,000 distinct CDR3 sequences; 94% were seen once. The sequenced sample consisted of CD4+ T cells from PBMCs. All receptors derive from a human donor with Susac syndrome. Each CDR3 is given with its conserved first and last residue. Each record gives: clone size, V gene, D gene, J gene, CDR3 DNA, CDR3 protein. A D gene is named only where the DNA matches it firmly. Rows may omit the clone size; those that give it use once, few, many or a size class.

>once|TRBV20-1|TRBD2|TRBJ2-1
TGCAGTGCTAGAGGGGGTAGCGGGGGGTTGAGGAATGAGCAGTTCTTC
CSARGGSGGLRNEQFF
>-|TRBV25-1|TRBD1|TRBJ1-1
TGTGCCAGCAGGGGACAGGGGGTGACTGAAGCTTTCTTT
CASRGQGVTEAFF
>once|TRBV6-6|TRBD1|TRBJ2-7
TGTGCCAGCAGTTACGGGACAGAATACGAGCAGTACTTC
CASSYGTEYEQYF
>-|TRBV14|-|TRBJ2-6
TGTGCCAGCAGCCAGAGGAGGGCAGGAGGGGCCAACGTCCTGACTTTC
CASSQRRAGGANVLTF
>-|TRBV12-3/TRBV12-4|-|TRBJ2-1
TGTGCCAGCAGTCCCCCCTTGGGACACCAATACAATGAGCAGTTCTTC
CASSPPLGHQYNEQFF
>few|TRBV11-2|TRBD1|TRBJ2-4
TGTGCCAGCAGCCCACCGGGACAGGGAGTTGCCAAAAACATTCAGTACTTC
CASSPPGQGVAKNIQYF
>-|TRBV5-6|TRBD1|TRBJ2-5
TGTGCCAGCAGCACCTCCTTCGGGACAGGGTCAGAGACCCAGTACTTC
CASSTSFGTGSETQYF
>-|TRBV7-9|-|TRBJ2-1
TGTGCCAGCAATCAGGTTTACAATGAGCAGTTCTTC
CASNQVYNEQFF
>-|TRBV29-1|-|TRBJ2-2
TGCAGCGTTGAGGGTCCTACGAACACCGGGGAGCTGTTTTTT
CSVEGPTNTGELFF
>once|TRBV5-4|-|TRBJ1-2
TGTGCCAGCAGCTTGGGAGGCCCGCTCGGGCCCACCTTC
CASSLGGPLGPTF
>-|TRBV5-1|-|TRBJ1-2
TGCGCCAGCAGCTTGCCTGCAGTGGGGGATGGCTACACCTTC
CASSLPAVGDGYTF
>-|TRBV12-3/TRBV12-4|TRBD1|TRBJ1-5
TGTGCCAGCAGTGTAACAGGGGGCCGCAATCAGCCCCAGCATTTT
CASSVTGGRNQPQHF
>once|TRBV5-1|TRBD1|TRBJ2-1
TGCGCCAGCAGCTCGGGACAGGGCCATTTCGATGAGCAGTTCTTC
CASSSGQGHFDEQFF
>-|TRBV20-1|TRBD1|TRBJ1-1
TGCAGTGCTCCAACAGGGGGGTCGGACACTGAAGCTTTCTTT
CSAPTGGSDTEAFF
>-|TRBV5-1|TRBD1|TRBJ2-2
TGCGCCAGCGGAGGACAGGGATTAGGTCCCGGGGAGCTGTTTTTT
CASGGQGLGPGELFF
>-|TRBV29-1|TRBD2|TRBJ2-3
TGCAGCGTTGGCCTAGCGGGCCCCTCAGATACGCAGTATTTT
CSVGLAGPSDTQYF
>-|TRBV5-1|-|TRBJ1-6
TGCGCCAGCAGCCCCGACACCCCCGCGGCACCCCTCCACTTT
CASSPDTPAAPLHF